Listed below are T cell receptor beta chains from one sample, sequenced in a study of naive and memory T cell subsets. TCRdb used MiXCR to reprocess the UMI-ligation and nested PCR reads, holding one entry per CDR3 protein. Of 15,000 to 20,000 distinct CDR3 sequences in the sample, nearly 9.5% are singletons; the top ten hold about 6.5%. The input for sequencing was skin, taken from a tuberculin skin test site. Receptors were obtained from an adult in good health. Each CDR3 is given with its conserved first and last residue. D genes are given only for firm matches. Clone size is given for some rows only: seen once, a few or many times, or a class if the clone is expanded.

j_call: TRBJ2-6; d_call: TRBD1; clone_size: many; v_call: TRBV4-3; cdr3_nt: TGCGCCAGCAGCCTAACAGGGGGACTGGACCTCTCTGGGGCCAACGTCCTGACTTTC; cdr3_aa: CASSLTGGLDLSGANVLTF
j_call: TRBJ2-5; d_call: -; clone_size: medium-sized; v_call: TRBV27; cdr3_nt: TGTGCCAGCAGGGGGAACGGAGAGACCCAGTACTTC; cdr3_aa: CASRGNGETQYF
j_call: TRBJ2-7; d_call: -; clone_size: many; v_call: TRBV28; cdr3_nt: TGTGCCAGCAGTCATACCTACGAGCAGTACTTC; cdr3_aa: CASSHTYEQYF
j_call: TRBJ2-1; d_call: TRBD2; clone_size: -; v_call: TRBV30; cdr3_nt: TGTGCCTCCTCAGGACTAGCGGCCTACAATGAGCAGTTCTTC; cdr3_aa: CASSGLAAYNEQFF
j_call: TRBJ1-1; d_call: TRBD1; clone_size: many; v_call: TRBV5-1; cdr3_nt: TGCGCCAGCAGCTCAACTCCGGGACAGGGGGCGGTGGGAGCTTTCTTT; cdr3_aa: CASSSTPGQGAVGAFF
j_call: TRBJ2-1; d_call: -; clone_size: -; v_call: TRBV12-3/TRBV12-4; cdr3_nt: TGTGCCAGCAGTTTTCCTTTATGGTACAATGAGCAGTTCTTC; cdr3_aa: CASSFPLWYNEQFF
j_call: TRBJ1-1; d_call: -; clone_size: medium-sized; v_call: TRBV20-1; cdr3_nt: TGCAGTGCTAGAGATGGGGGTTCGATGGTTGAAGCTTTCTTT; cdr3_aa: CSARDGGSMVEAFF
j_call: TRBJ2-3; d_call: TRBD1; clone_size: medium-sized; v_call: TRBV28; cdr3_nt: TGTGCCAGCAGTCCACGGGGACAGGCGCTGGGCGGTGGGCAGTATTTT; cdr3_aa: CASSPRGQALGGGQYF
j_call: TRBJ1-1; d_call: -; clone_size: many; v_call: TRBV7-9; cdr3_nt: TGTGCCAGCAGCCCGGACAGTGAAGCTTTCTTT; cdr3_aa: CASSPDSEAFF
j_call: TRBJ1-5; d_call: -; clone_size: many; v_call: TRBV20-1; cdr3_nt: TGCAGTGCTCCACAGGGAGATAGCAATCAGCCCCAGCATTTT; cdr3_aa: CSAPQGDSNQPQHF
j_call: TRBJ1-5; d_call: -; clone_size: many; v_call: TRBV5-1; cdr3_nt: TGCGCCAGCAGCTTGGATAGCAATCAGCCCCAGCATTTT; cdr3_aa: CASSLDSNQPQHF
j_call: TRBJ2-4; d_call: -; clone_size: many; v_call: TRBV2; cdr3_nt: TGTGCCAGCAGGGAACAGGGAAACGGGAACATTCAGTACTTC; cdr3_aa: CASREQGNGNIQYF
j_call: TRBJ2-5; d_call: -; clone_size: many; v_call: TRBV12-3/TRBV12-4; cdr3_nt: TGTGCCAGCAGCCTCGACTTAACTGGGACCCAGTACTTC; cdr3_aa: CASSLDLTGTQYF
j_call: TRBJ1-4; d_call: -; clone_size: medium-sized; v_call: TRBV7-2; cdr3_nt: TGTGCCAGCAGCTTAGCTGCTGGCAGGGGCAATGAAAAACTGTTTTTT; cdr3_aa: CASSLAAGRGNEKLFF
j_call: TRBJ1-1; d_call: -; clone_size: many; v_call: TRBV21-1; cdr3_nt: TGTGCCAGCGACAGGGACTGGGACACTGAAGCTTTCTTT; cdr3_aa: CASDRDWDTEAFF
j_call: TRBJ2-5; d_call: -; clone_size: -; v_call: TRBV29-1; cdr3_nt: TGCAGCGTTGAAGTCCCCCCCCAGGAGACCCAGTACTTC; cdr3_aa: CSVEVPPQETQYF
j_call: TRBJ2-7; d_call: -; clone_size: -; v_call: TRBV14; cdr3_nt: TGTGCCAGCAGCCCCGGCGTGACCGAGCAGTACTTC; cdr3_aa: CASSPGVTEQYF
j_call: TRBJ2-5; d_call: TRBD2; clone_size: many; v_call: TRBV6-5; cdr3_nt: TGTGCCAGCAGCCGACTAGCGGGAGTAGAAGAGACCCAGTACTTC; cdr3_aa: CASSRLAGVEETQYF
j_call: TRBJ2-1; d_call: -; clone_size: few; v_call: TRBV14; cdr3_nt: TGTGCCAGCAGCTCATCAGGGTTGGGAACATACAATGAGCAGTTCTTC; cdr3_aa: CASSSSGLGTYNEQFF
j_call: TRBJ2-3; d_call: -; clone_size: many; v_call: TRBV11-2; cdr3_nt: TGTGCCAGCAGCCTAAATACTAACACAGATACGCAGTATTTT; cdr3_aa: CASSLNTNTDTQYF
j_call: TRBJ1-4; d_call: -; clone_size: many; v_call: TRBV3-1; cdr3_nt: TGTGCCAGCAGCCAAGACCCGGGTCCCGAATCACGAGAAAAACTGTTTTTT; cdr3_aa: CASSQDPGPESREKLFF
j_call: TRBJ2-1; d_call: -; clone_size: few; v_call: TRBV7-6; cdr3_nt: TGTGCCAGCAGCCCTACCGGGCCACACCAGACGACGGAGCAGTTCTTC; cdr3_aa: CASSPTGPHQTTEQFF
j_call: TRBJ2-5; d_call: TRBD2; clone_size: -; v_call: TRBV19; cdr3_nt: TGTGCCAGTAGTACTCGGGAGGGCCTAGCGAAGACCCAGTACTTC; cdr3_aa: CASSTREGLAKTQYF
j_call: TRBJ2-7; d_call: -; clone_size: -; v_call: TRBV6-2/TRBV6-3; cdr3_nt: TGTGCCAGCAGGCAGGCTCCCGAATTTTCCAAGCAGTACTTC; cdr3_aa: CASRQAPEFSKQYF
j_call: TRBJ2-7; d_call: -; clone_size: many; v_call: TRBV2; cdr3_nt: TGTGCCAGCAGTGAGGGCCGGGGCGAGGCCTACGAGCAGTACTTC; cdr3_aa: CASSEGRGEAYEQYF
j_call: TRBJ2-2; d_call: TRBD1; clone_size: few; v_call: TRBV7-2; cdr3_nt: TGTGCCAGCAGCTTAGAGGGTTCCTGGACAGGGGGCCCCGGGGAGCTGTTTTTT; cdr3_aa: CASSLEGSWTGGPGELFF
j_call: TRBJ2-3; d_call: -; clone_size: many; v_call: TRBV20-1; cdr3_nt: TGCAGTGCTAGAGATCGGGGCCGGTTGACCCAGAATGGAGATACGCAGTATTTT; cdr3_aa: CSARDRGRLTQNGDTQYF
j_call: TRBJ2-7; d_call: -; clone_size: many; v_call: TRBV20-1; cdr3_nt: TGCAGTGCTAGTGGTTCCGGTGCAACGATAGTTGAGCAGTACTTC; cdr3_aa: CSASGSGATIVEQYF
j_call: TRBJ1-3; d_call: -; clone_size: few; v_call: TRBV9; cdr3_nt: TGTGCCAGCAGCGCCCCGGGACGCTCGGGAAACACCATATATTTT; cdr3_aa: CASSAPGRSGNTIYF
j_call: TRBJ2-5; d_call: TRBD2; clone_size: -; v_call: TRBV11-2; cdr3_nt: TGTGCCAGCAGCTTAGGTCGGCGGGGGGGGACTCAAGAGACCCAGTACTTC; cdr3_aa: CASSLGRRGGTQETQYF
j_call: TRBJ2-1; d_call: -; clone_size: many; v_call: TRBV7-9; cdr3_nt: TGTGCCAGCAGCTTCTCAGGGACTCCCTTTAATGAGCAGTTCTTC; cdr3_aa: CASSFSGTPFNEQFF
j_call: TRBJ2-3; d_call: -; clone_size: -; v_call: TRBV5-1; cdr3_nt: TGCGCCAGCAGCGTGGGGGTGGACGGCCTGCAGTATTTT; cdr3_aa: CASSVGVDGLQYF
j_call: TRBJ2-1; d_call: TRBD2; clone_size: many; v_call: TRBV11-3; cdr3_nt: TGTGCCAGCAGCTTAGATGGGCGGGAGGGCCTCGATGAGCAGTTCTTC; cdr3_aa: CASSLDGREGLDEQFF
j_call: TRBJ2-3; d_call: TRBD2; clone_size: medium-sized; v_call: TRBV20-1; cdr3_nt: TGCAGTGCTTTTAGCGGGAGTGCAGATACGCAGTATTTT; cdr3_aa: CSAFSGSADTQYF
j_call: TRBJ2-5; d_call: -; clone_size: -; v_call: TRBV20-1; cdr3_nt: TGCAGTGCCGCCCTGATCGGGGCTCGGGAGACCCAGTACTTC; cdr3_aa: CSAALIGARETQYF